This T cell receptor (beta chain) derives from a study of vaccination and CD4 T cells after COVID-19. With the Oncomine TCR Beta short-read assay, DNA from cultured CD4+ T cells was sequenced. A single record per CDR3 protein comes from TCRdb applying MiXCR to the PCR reads. The sample has some 9,600 distinct CDR3 sequences, 50% to 70% seen once. As concerns this clonotype: Its antigen is unidentified.

V gave up 6 bases and J gave up 0 bases, with 15 bases separating them. Germline V CDR1 and CDR2: DFQATT, SNEGSKA (reference sequence). This CDR3 has 15 amino acids. Treatment defined: approximately 9-day PBMC culture with coronavirus spike peptide pools or control peptides (ViraFEST assay). The sequence was obtained from a human donor who had recovered from COVID-19. The sequencing sample was made of CD4+ T cells from blood, cultured in vitro. The J gene is TRBJ1-3, the V gene TRBV20-1; D unresolved. CDR3 in DNA: TGCAGTGCAGTGGGAGGCAAAAACTCTGGAAACACCATATATTTT. This sequence encodes CSAVGGKNSGNTIYF.